The next 4 T cell receptor beta chains were all read from a single sample in a study of blood T cell repertoires in COVID-19. TCRdb's table, derived via immunoSEQ multiplex PCR, lists solely in-frame clones and lacks some. The table records 200,000 to 250,000 clones, 85% to 90% of them present only once. The material sequenced was peripheral blood. These receptors were obtained from a man aged 18 to 29 with active or convalescent COVID-19.

The gene calls are TRBV5-1 and TRBJ1-1, with D uncertain. The V gene lost 4 bases and the J gene lost 4 bases, with 5 bases spanning the gap. CDR3 length: 11 residues. Germline loops: CDR1 SGHRS, CDR2 YFSETQ. CDR3 nucleotide sequence: TGCGCCAGCAGCCCCGGCACTGAAGCTTTCTTT. Translating gives CASSPGTEAFF.

V gene TRBV7-9 combines with J gene TRBJ1-1, with a weak D call TRBD1 (5 bases). Per the germline V gene, CDR1 is SEHNR and CDR2 is FQNEAQ (reference sequence). V lost 6 bases and J lost 2, with 10 bases in between. The length of the CDR3 is 13 residues. Here the CDR3 reads CASSRDRNTEAFF. DNA of the CDR3: TGTGCCAGCAGTCGAGACAGAAACACTGAAGCTTTCTTT.

The chain is built from TRBV2 and TRBJ1-5, with D tentatively TRBD1 (6 bases). Trimming stripped 5 bases from V and 1 base from J, with 12 bases between. The CDR3 totals 15 residues. Germline assignment: CDR1 SNHLY and CDR2 FYNNEI. The CDR3 sequence is CASSRQVGSNQPQHF. For the CDR3, the DNA is TGTGCCAGCAGTCGACAGGTGGGGAGCAATCAGCCCCAGCATTTT.

The CDR3 reads CAISDQGYNEQYF. The CDR3 bases are TGTGCCATCAGTGATCAGGGTTACAACGAGCAGTACTTC. The chain uses TRBV10-3 and TRBJ2-7, with a tentative D call TRBD1 (5 bases). With 3 bases removed from V and 5 bases from J, the gap between germline ends came to 11 bases. The CDR3 is 13 residues long. Germline assignment: CDR1 ENHRY and CDR2 SYGVKD.